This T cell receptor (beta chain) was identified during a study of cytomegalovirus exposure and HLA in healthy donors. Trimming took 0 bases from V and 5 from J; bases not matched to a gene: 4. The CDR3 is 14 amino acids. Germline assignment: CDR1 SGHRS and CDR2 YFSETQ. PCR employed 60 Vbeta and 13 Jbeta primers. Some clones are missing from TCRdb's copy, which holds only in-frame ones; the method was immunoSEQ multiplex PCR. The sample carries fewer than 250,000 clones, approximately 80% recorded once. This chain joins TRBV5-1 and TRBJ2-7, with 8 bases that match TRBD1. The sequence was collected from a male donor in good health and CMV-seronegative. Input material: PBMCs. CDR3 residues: CASSLGTGRHEQYF. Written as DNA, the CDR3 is TGCGCCAGCAGCTTGGGGACAGGGAGGCACGAGCAGTACTTC.